This T cell receptor (beta chain) was captured in a study of read filtering for tumor transcriptome and immune sequencing. Study-level background: Per sample, TCR-region reads ranged about 3.5 to 11 million by IR-seq, about 75 to 1273 by RNA-seq. Study results and caveats: Approximately 82% of IR-seq clonotypes had one read, totaling about 3.5% of reads; RNA-seq: 74.6% and 44.6%. This fraction held mixed bone marrow immune cells after CD138-negative sorting.

The CDR3 extends over 12 amino acids. Germline V gene lookup returns CDR1 SEHNR and CDR2 FQNEAQ (reference sequence). Trimming took off 4 bases at V and 8 bases at J, with 11 bases between the two ends. This library used roughly 400 ng RNA and molecular barcoded adaptors spanning alpha/delta and beta/gamma chains. TCRdb itself ran the reads through MiXCR, one entry per CDR3 protein. The sample has about 93,000 distinct CDR3 sequences, roughly 21% seen once. Ten or more counts support this clonotype. Antigen: not known. Sequencing was done on a sample of a population of CD138-negative cells sorted from bone marrow. This TCR was recovered from a donor over 35 with multiple myeloma. This chain joins TRBV7-9 and TRBJ1-1; TRBD1 might be the D (5 bases). The CDR3 DNA is TGTGCCAGCAGCTCACCAGGGTTAGAAGCTTTCTTT. It yields the protein CASSSPGLEAFF.